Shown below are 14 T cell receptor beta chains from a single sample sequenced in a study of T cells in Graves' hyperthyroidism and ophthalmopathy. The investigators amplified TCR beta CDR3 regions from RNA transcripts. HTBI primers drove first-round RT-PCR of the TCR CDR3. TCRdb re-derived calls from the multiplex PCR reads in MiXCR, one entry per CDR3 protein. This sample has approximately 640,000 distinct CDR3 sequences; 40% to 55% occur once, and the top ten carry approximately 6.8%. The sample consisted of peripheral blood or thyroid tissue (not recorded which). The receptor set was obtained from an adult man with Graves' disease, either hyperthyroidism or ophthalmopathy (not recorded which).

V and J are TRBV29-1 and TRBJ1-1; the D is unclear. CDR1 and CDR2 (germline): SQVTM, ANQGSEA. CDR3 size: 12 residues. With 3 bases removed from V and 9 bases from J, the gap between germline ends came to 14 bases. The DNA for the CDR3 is TGCAGCGTTGACTCCAACCAAGCAAAAGCTTTCTTT. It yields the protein CSVDSNQAKAFF.

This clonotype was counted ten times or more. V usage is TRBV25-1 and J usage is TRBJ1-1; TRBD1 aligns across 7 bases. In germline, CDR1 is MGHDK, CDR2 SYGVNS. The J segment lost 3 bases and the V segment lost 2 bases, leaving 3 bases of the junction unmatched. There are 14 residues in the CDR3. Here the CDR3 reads CASSEPGQYTEAFF. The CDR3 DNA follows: TGTGCCAGCAGTGAACCGGGACAGTACACTGAAGCTTTCTTT.

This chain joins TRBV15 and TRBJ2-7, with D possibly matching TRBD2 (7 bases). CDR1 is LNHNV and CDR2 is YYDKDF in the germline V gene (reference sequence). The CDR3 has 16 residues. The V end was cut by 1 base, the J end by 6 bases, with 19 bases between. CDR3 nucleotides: TGTGCCACCAGCAGAGGGAAGGGGGGGCCGGGGACCGAGCAGTACTTC. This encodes CATSRGKGGPGTEQYF.

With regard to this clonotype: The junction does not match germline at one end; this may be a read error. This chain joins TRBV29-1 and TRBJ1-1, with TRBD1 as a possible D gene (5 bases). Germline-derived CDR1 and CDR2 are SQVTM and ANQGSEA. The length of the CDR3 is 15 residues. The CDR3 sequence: CASSRVLTENTEAFF. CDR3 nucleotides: TGTGCCAGCAGCCGAGTCCTGACAGAGAACACTGAAGCTTTCTTT.

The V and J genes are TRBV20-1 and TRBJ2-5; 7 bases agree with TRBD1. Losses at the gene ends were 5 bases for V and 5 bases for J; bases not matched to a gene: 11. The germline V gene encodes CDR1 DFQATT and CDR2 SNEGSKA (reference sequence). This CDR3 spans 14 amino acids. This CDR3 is CSADPGTERETQYF. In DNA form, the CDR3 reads TGCAGTGCTGACCCCGGGACAGAAAGGGAGACCCAGTACTTC.

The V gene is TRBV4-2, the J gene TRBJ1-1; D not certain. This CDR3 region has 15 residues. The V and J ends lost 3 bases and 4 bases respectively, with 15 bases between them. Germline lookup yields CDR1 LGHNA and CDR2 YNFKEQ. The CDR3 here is CASSHSAIGSTEAFF. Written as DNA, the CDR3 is TGTGCCAGCAGCCATTCTGCGATCGGGAGCACTGAAGCTTTCTTT.

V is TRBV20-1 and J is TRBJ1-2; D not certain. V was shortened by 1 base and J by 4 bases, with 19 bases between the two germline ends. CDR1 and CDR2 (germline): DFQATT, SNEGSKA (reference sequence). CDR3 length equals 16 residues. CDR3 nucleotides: TGCAGTGCTAGAGGCCGGATAGCCTTTGCCAGCTATGGCTACACCTTC. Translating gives CSARGRIAFASYGYTF.

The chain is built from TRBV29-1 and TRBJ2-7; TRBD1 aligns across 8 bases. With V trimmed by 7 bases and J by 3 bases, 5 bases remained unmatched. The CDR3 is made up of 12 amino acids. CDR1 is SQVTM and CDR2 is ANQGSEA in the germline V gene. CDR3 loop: CSAGTGFYEQYF. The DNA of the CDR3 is TGCAGCGCCGGGACAGGATTCTACGAGCAGTACTTC.

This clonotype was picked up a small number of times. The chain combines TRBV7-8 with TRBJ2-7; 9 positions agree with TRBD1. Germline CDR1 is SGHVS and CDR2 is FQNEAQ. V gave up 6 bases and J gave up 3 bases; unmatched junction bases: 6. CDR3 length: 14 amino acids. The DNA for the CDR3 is TGTGCCAGCAGTCCCGGGACAGGGCACTACGAGCAGTACTTC. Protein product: CASSPGTGHYEQYF.

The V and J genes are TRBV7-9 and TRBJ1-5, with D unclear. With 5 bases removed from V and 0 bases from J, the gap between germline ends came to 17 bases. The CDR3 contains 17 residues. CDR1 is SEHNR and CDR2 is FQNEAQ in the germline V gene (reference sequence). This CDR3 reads CASSVGLAGTSNQPQHF. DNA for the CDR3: TGTGCCAGCAGCGTCGGACTAGCGGGAACTAGCAATCAGCCCCAGCATTTT.

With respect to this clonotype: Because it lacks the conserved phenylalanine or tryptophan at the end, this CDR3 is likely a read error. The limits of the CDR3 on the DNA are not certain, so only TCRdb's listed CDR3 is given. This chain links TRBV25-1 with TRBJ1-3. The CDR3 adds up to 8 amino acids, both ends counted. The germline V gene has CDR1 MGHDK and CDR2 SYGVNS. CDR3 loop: CASSEFKG.

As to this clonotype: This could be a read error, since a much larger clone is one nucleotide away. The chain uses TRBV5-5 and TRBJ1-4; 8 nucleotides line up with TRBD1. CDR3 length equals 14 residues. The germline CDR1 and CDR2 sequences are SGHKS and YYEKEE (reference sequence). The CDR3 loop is CPSSLEQGDEKLFF. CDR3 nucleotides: TGTCCCAGCAGCTTAGAACAGGGGGACGAAAAACTGTTTTTT.

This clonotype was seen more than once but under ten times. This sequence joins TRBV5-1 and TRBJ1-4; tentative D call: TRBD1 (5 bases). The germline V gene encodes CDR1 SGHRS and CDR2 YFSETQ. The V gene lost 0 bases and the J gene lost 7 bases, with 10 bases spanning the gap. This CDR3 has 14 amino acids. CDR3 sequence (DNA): TGCGCCAGCAGCTTGGCCCGGGGGAGTGAAAAACTGTTTTTT. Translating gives CASSLARGSEKLFF. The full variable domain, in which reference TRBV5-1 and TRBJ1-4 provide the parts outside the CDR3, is KAGVTQTPRYLIKTRGQQVTLSCSPISGHRSVSWYQQTPGQGLQFLFEYFSETQRNKGNFPGRFSGRQFSNSRSEMNVSTLELGDSALYLCASSLARGSEKLFFGSGTQLSVL.

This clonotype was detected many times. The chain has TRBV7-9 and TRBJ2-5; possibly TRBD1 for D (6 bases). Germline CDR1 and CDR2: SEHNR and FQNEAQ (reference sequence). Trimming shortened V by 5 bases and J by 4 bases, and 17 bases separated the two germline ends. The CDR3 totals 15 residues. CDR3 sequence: CASSQDRGKGETQYF. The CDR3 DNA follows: TGTGCCAGCAGCCAAGATAGGGGGAAGGGAGAGACCCAGTACTTC.